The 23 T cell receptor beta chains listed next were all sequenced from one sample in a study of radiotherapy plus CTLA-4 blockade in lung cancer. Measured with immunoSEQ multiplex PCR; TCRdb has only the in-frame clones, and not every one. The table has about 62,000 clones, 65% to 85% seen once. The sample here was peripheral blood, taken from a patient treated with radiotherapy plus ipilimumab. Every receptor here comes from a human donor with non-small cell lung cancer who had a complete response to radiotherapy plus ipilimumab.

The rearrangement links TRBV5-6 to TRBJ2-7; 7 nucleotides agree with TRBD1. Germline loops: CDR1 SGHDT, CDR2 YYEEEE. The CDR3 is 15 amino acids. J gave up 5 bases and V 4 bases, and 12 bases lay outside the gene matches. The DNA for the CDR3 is TGTGCCAGCAGCAATGGACAGGTGATTCCCCACGAGCAGTACTTC. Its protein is CASSNGQVIPHEQYF. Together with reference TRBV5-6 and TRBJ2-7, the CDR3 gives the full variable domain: DAGVTQSPTHLIKTRGQQVTLRCSPKSGHDTVSWYQQALGQGPQFIFQYYEEEERQRGNFPDRFSGHQFPNYSSELNVNALLLGDSALYLCASSNGQVIPHEQYFGPGTRLTVT.

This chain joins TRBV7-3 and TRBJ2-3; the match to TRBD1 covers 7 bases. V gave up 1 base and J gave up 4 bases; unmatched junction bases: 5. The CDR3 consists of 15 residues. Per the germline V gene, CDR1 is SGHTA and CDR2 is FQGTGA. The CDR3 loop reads CASSLRGGAADTQYF. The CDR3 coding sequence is TGTGCCAGCAGCTTAAGAGGGGGCGCAGCAGATACGCAGTATTTT.

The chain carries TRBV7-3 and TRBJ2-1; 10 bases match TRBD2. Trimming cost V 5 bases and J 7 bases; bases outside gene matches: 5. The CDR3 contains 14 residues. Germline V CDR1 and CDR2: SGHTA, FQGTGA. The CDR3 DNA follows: TGTGCCAGCAGCCCGGGACTAGCGACGAATGAGCAGTTCTTC. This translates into CASSPGLATNEQFF.

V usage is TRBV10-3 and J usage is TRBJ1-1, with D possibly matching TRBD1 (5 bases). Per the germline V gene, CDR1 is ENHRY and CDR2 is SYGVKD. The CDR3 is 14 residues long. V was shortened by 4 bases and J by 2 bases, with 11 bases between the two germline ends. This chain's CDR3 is CAISGGGTNTEAFF. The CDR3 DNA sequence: TGTGCCATCAGTGGGGGGGGGACCAACACTGAAGCTTTCTTT.

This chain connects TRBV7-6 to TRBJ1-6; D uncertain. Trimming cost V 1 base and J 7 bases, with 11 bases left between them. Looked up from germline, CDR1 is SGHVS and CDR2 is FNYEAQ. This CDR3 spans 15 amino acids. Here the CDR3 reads CASSLVRDRNSPLHF. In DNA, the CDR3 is TGTGCCAGCAGCTTAGTTCGGGATAGGAATTCACCCCTCCACTTT.

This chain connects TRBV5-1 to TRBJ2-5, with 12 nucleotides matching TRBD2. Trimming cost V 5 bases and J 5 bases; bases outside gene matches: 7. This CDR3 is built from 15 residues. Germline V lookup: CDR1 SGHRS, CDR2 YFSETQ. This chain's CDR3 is CASSLLAGGGETQYF. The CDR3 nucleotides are TGCGCCAGCAGTCTACTAGCGGGAGGAGGGGAGACCCAGTACTTC.

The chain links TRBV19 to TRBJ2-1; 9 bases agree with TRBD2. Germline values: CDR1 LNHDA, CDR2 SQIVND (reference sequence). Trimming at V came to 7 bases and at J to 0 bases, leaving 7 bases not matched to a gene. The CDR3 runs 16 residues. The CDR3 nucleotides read TGTGCCAGTACCTCCAGTAGCGGGAGCTCCTACAATGAGCAGTTCTTC. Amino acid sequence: CASTSSSGSSYNEQFF. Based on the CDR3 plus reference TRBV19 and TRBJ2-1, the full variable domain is DGGITQSPKYLFRKEGQNVTLSCEQNLNHDAMYWYRQDPGQGLRLIYYSQIVNDFQKGDIAEGYSVSREKKESFPLTVTSAQKNPTAFYLCASTSSSGSSYNEQFFGPGTRLTVL.

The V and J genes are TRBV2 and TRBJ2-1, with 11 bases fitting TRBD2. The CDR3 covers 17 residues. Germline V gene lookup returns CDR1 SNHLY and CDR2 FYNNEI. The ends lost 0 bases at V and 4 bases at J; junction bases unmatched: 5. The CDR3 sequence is CASSEALSGRGYNEQFF. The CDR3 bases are TGTGCCAGCAGTGAAGCGCTTAGCGGGAGGGGATACAATGAGCAGTTCTTC.

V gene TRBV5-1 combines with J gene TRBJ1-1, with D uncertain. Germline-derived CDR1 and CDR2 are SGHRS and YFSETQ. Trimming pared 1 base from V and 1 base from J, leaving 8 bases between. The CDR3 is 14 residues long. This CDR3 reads CASSLRAGNTEAFF. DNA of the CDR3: TGCGCCAGCAGCTTGAGAGCAGGGAACACTGAAGCTTTCTTT.

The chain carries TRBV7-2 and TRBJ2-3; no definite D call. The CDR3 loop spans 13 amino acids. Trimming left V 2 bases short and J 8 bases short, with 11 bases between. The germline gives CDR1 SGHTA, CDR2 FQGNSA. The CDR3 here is CASSLNGLATQYF. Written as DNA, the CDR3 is TGTGCCAGCAGCTTAAATGGGCTCGCTACGCAGTATTTT.

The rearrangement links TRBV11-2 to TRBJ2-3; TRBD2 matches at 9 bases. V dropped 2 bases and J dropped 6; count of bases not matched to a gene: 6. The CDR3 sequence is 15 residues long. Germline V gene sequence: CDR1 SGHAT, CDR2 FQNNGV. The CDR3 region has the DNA TGTGCCAGCAGCTTAACACGCGGGGGGGTGGATACGCAGTATTTT. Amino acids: CASSLTRGGVDTQYF. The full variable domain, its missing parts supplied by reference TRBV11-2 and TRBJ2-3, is EAGVAQSPRYKIIEKRQSVAFWCNPISGHATLYWYQQILGQGPKLLIQFQNNGVVDDSQLPKDRFSAERLKGVDSTLKIQPAKLEDSAVYLCASSLTRGGVDTQYFGPGTRLTVL.

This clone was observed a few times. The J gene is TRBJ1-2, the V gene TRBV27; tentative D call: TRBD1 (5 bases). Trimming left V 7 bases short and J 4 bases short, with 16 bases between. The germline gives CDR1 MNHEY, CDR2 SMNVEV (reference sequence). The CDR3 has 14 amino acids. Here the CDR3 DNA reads TGTGCCAGCAAAATCGGTACAGGAGCCTATGGCTACACCTTC. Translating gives CASKIGTGAYGYTF.

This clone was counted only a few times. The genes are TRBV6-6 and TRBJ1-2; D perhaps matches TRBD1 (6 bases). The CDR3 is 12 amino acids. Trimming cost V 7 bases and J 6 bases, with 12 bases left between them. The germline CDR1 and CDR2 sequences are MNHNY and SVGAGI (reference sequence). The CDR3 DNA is TGTGCCAGCACCCCCGGGACACATGGCTACACCTTC. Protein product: CASTPGTHGYTF.

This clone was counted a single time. The CDR3, as DNA: TGTGCCAGCAGCCCCGGACAGGGAATGAATCAGCCCCAGCATTTT. This translates into CASSPGQGMNQPQHF. This sequence joins TRBV6-5 and TRBJ1-5, with 8 bases that match TRBD1. The V segment lost 6 bases and the J segment 4 bases; nucleotides outside the gene matches: 8. This CDR3 is built from 15 residues. The germline gives CDR1 MNHEY, CDR2 SVGAGI.

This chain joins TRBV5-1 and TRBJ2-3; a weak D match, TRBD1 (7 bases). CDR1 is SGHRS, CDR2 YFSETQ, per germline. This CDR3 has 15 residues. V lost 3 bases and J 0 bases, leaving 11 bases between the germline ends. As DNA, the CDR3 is TGCGCCAGCAGCTCGGGGGACAGAAGCACAGATACGCAGTATTTT. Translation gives CASSSGDRSTDTQYF.

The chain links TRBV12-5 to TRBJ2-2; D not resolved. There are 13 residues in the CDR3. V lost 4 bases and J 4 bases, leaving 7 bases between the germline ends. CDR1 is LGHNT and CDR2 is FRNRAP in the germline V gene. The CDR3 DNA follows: TGTGCTAGTGGTTCAACAGCCACCGGGGAGCTGTTTTTT. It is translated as CASGSTATGELFF.

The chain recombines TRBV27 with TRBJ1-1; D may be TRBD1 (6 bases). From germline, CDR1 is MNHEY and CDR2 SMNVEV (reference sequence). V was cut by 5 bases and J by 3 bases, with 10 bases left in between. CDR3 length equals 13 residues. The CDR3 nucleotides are TGTGCCAGCAGTCAGGGGTGGTACACTGAAGCTTTCTTT. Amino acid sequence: CASSQGWYTEAFF.

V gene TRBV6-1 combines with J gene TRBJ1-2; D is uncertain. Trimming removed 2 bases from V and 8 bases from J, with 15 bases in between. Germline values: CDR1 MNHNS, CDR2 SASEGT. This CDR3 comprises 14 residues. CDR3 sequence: CASSESGRRKGYTF. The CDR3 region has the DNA TGTGCCAGCAGTGAAAGCGGCAGGAGGAAAGGCTACACCTTC.

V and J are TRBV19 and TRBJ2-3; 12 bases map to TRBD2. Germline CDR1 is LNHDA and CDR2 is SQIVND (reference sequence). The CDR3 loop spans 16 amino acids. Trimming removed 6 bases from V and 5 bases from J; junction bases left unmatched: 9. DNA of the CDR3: TGTGCCAGTAGAAACCCTCTAGCGGGAGGGAGAGATACGCAGTATTTT. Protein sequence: CASRNPLAGGRDTQYF.

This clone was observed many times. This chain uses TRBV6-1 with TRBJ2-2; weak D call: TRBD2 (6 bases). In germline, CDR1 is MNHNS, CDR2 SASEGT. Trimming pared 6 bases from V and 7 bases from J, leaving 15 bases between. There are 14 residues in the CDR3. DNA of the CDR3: TGTGCCAGCAGGGTGCCCGGGGACTTCGGGGAGCTGTTTTTT. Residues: CASRVPGDFGELFF.

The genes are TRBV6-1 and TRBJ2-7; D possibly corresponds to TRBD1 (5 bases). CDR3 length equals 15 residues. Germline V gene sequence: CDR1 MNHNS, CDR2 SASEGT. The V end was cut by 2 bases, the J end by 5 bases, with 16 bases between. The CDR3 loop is CASSETSGGHHEQYF. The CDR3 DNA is TGTGCCAGCAGTGAAACGTCAGGTGGACACCACGAGCAGTACTTC.

This CDR3 reads CASSSNPGQGYNEQFF. The CDR3 nucleotides read TGTGCCAGCAGCTCCAATCCGGGACAGGGATACAATGAGCAGTTCTTC. The chain couples TRBV7-2 to TRBJ2-1; 9 bases are shared with TRBD1. The length of the CDR3 is 16 residues. Germline CDR1 and CDR2: SGHTA and FQGNSA. V shed 4 bases, J shed 4 bases, and the junction held 8 bases outside the gene matches.

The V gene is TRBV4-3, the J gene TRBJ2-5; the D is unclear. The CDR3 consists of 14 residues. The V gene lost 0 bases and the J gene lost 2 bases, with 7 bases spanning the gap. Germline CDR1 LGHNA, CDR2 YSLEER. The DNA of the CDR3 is TGCGCCAGCAGCCAAGAATACGGTCAAGAGACCCAGTACTTC. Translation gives CASSQEYGQETQYF.